This T cell receptor beta chain was identified during a study of identifying expanded T cells in peripheral blood (dated by TCRdb to about 2019). Study-level background: Technical replicates were generated by sequencing separate aliquots of the same genomic DNA pool, with four replicates compared pairwise. General findings and caveats noted by the study authors: The binomial model flagged roughly 1.2 differentially abundant clones between technical replicates but around 15 over around two weeks and around 20 over roughly 4 weeks. The authors expected that biological variance in healthy repertoires might rise further over much longer intervals, such as months to years. Across all healthy-donor time intervals, the beta-binomial model significantly lowered both the number of clones called differentially abundant and the false-positive rate. Variance in clone template counts between roughly two-week samples significantly increased with total template count across all healthy donors.

Worth noting for this clone: The antigen this receptor binds is unknown. No qualities accompany the bases; no much larger clone lies one base away.

The immunoSEQ Assay, which uses bias-controlled multiplex PCR amplification of genomic DNA, was used to profile TCRbeta CDR3 regions. The original pipeline was this. To quantify the absolute abundance of each unique TCRbeta CDR3 region, the sequences were collapsed and filtered. Differential abundance was tested with a binomial (Fisher-equivalent) model and with a beta-binomial model adding time-dependent variance fitted from healthy donors. Any clone with fewer than 5 combined templates was excluded, and a clone was called differentially abundant if its Benjamini-Hochberg FDR was below 0.01. The form v = (b*log(k)+a)^2 was used to model beta-binomial variance as a function of total template count across the two samples. This immuneACCESS table, as held by TCRdb, lists in-frame sequences with V and J called but not all clones. Of the missing ones, under half trace to an unresolved V gene in checked studies; the others have no known cause. That table supplies the V and J calls and clone size; D and trimming were determined from the DNA. The sample records around 120,000 clones, roughly 90% of which are singletons. Of the sample, around 17% is held by the ten largest clones.

During the collection period, no infections or other immune events were recorded for the healthy donors. To calibrate time-dependent variance in a beta-binomial model of T-cell clone differential abundance, blood repertoires from healthy donors were used as a training cohort. The training cohort was composed of roughly ten healthy donors, 3 female and 7 male. An age range of about 29 to 65 years, with an average of about 43 years, was recorded for the donors. Whole blood was collected from each healthy donor at three time points spaced roughly two weeks apart and obtained from a commercial supplier. For immunosequencing, genomic DNA was extracted from whole blood that had not been sorted. From the cysteine up to the phenylalanine, the CDR3 has a length of 13 residues. Of the read, only the CDR3 DNA is kept; its 39 bases are in frame from base 1. V is cut back by 9 bases and J by 1 base, with 5 bases in the junction unmatched. CDR1 and CDR2 are read off the germline V gene (reference sequence) as LNHDA and SQIVND.

The sample was blood. The chain couples TRBV19 to TRBJ1-1; TRBD1 aligns with 7 central bases. The sequence was collected from a person aged 18 to 75 in good health. The DNA is as follows: TGTGCCAGCGGGACAGCTACGAACACTGAAGCTTTCTTT. The translation is CASGTATNTEAFF.